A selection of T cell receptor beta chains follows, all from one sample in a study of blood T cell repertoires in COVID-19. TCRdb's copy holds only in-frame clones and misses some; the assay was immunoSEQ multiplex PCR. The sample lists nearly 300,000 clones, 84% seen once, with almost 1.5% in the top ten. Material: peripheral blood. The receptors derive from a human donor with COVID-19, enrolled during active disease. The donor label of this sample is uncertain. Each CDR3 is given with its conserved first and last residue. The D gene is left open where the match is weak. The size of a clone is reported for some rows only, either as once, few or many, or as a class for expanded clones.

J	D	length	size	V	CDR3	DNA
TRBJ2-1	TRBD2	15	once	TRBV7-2	CASTPTSGTYNEQFF	TGTGCCAGCACCCCAACTAGCGGAACCTACAATGAGCAGTTCTTC
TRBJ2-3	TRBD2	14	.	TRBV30	CAWRGTSGTDTQYF	TGTGCCTGGAGAGGGACTAGCGGGACAGATACGCAGTATTTT
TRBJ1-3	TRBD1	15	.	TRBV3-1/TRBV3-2	CASSRGQGWGNTIYF	TGTGCCAGCAGCCGCGGACAGGGGTGGGGAAACACCATATATTTT
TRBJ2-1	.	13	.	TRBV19	CASSIGANNEQFF	TGTGCCAGTAGTATAGGGGCGAACAATGAGCAGTTCTTC
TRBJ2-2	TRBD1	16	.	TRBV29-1	CSVEEPDRVGTGELFF	TGCAGCGTTGAAGAGCCCGACAGGGTCGGCACCGGGGAGCTGTTTTTT
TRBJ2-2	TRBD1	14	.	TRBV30	CAWSTGAPTGELFF	TGTGCCTGGAGCACAGGGGCCCCAACCGGGGAGCTGTTTTTT
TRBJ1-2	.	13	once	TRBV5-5	CASSLTAEYGYTF	TGTGCCAGCAGCTTGACAGCAGAATATGGCTACACCTTC
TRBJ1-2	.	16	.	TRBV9	CASSSFSARRGLGYTF	TGTGCCAGCAGCTCATTTTCTGCGCGCAGGGGTCTTGGCTACACCTTC
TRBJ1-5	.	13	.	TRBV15	CATSRDPMRPQHF	TGTGCCACCAGCAGAGATCCGATGAGGCCCCAGCATTTT
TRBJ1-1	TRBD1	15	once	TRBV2	CASSADRGEGTEAFF	TGTGCCAGCAGCGCTGACAGGGGGGAAGGCACTGAAGCTTTCTTT
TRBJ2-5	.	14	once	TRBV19	CASSTLTSQETQYF	TGTGCCAGTAGTACCCTGACAAGCCAAGAGACCCAGTACTTC
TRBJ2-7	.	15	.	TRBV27	CASSLFGQGWYEQYF	TGTGCCAGCAGTTTATTTGGTCAGGGGTGGTACGAGCAGTACTTC
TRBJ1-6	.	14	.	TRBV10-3	CATSGAMDNSPLHF	TGTGCCACTTCTGGAGCGATGGATAATTCACCCCTCCACTTT
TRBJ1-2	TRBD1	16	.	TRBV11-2	CASSPGTGVANYGYTF	TGTGCCAGCAGCCCGGGGACAGGGGTCGCTAACTATGGCTACACCTTC
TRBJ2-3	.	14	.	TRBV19	CASSQSGSTDTQYF	TGTGCCAGTAGCCAATCGGGATCTACAGATACGCAGTATTTT
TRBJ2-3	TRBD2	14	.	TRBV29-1	CSVGSLAGVDTQYF	TGCAGCGTTGGTTCCCTAGCGGGAGTAGATACGCAGTATTTT
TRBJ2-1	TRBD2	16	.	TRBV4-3	CASSHSGTSGIDEQFF	TGCGCCAGCAGCCACTCCGGGACTAGCGGGATCGATGAGCAGTTCTTC
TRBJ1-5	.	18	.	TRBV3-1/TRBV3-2	CASSQGILQGGVIQPQHF	TGTGCCAGCAGCCAAGGTATTCTGCAAGGCGGAGTGATTCAGCCCCAGCATTTT
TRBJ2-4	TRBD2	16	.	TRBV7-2	CASSPSAGVAKNIQYF	TGTGCCAGCAGCCCGTCGGCGGGGGTAGCCAAAAACATTCAGTACTTC
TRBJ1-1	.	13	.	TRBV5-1	CASSATGNTEAFF	TGCGCCAGCAGCGCAACCGGGAACACTGAAGCTTTCTTT
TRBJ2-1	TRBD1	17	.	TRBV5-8	CASSPLTGGAPSDEQFF	TGTGCCAGCAGCCCCCTGACAGGGGGCGCCCCTTCGGATGAGCAGTTCTTC
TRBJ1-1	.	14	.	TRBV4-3	CASSQGNRYTEAFF	TGCGCCAGCAGCCAAGGAAACAGATACACTGAAGCTTTCTTT
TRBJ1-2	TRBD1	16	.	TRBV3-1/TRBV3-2	CASSPQGQGANYGYTF	TGTGCCAGCAGCCCCCAAGGACAGGGGGCCAACTATGGCTACACCTTC
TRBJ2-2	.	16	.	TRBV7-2	CASSLFSGTNTGELFF	TGTGCCAGCAGCTTATTTTCAGGGACGAACACCGGGGAGCTGTTTTTT
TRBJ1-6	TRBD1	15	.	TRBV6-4	CASSDLNDRDSPLHF	TGTGCCAGCAGTGACTTGAACGACAGGGATTCACCCCTCCACTTT
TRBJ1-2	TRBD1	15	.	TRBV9	CASSAPYRGYGGYTF	TGTGCCAGCAGCGCCCCGTACAGGGGGTATGGTGGCTACACCTTC
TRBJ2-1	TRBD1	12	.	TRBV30	CAWVRRGQEQFF	TGTGCCTGGGTTCGTAGGGGGCAGGAGCAGTTCTTC
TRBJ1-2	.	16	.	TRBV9	CASSVGDGPSPYGYTF	TGTGCCAGCAGCGTAGGGGATGGTCCTAGCCCCTATGGCTACACCTTC
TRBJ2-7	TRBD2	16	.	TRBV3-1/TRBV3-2	CASSQTWSSGRDEQYF	TGTGCCAGCAGCCAAACCTGGTCTAGCGGGAGGGACGAGCAGTACTTC
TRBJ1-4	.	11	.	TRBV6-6	CASVLAGTYYF	TGTGCCAGCGTCCTCGCCGGGACTTACTATTTT
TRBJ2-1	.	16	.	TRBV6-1	CASSEVLLFPYGEQFF	TGTGCCAGCAGTGAGGTACTCCTTTTCCCTTATGGTGAGCAGTTCTTC
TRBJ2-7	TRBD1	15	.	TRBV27	CASSMFLAGGNEQYF	TGTGCCAGCAGTATGTTTCTGGCAGGGGGTAACGAGCAGTACTTC
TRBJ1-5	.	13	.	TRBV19	CASSMSSNQPQHF	TGTGCCAGTAGTATGAGCAGCAATCAGCCCCAGCATTTT
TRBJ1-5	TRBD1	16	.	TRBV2	CASSGTAGGTSQPQHF	TGTGCCAGCAGTGGAACGGCAGGGGGCACGAGTCAGCCCCAGCATTTT
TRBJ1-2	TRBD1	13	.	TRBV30	CAWSGGTDYGYTF	TGTGCCTGGAGTGGGGGGACAGATTATGGCTACACCTTC
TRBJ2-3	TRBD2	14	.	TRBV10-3	CAIRPGLAADTQYF	TGTGCCATCAGACCCGGACTAGCGGCAGATACGCAGTATTTT
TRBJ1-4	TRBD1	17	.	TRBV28	CASRERTGPATNEKLFF	TGTGCCAGCAGGGAAAGGACAGGGCCAGCAACTAATGAAAAACTGTTTTTT
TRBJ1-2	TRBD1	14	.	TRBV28	CASSRTGGWRGYTF	TGTGCCAGCAGTAGGACAGGGGGCTGGCGGGGCTACACCTTC
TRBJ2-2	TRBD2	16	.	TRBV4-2	CASSPGLALNTGELFF	TGTGCCAGCAGTCCGGGACTAGCGTTGAACACCGGGGAGCTGTTTTTT
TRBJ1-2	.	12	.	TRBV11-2	CASSPGGGGYTF	TGTGCCAGCAGCCCCGGGGGAGGAGGCTACACCTTC
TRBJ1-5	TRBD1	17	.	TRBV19	CASGTGTGDDSNQPQHF	TGTGCCAGTGGGACCGGGACAGGGGATGATAGCAATCAGCCCCAGCATTTT
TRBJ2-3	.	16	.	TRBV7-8	CASSKQGASRTDTQYF	TGTGCCAGCAGCAAACAGGGTGCATCAAGGACAGATACGCAGTATTTT
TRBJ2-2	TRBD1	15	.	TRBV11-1	CASSLDRGPAGELFF	TGTGCCAGCAGCTTGGACAGGGGGCCGGCCGGGGAGCTGTTTTTT
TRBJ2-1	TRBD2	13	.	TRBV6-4	CASSEDDGRAQFF	TGTGCCAGCAGTGAGGACGACGGGAGGGCCCAGTTCTTC
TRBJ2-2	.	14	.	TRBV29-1	CSVGTGRRAGELFF	TGCAGCGTAGGAACAGGGAGAAGGGCCGGGGAGCTGTTTTTT
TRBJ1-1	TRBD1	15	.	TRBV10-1	CASSDEGATNTEAFF	TGCGCCAGCAGTGACGAGGGGGCTACGAACACTGAAGCTTTCTTT
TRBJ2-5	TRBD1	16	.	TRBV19	CASSLGQGEPQETQYF	TGTGCCAGTAGTCTGGGACAGGGGGAACCCCAAGAGACCCAGTACTTC
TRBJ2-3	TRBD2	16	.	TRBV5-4	CASSLVTSGYTDTQYF	TGTGCCAGCAGCTTGGTAACTAGCGGATACACAGATACGCAGTATTTT
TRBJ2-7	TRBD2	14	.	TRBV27	CASRTSGSLYEQYF	TGTGCCAGCAGAACTAGCGGGAGTTTGTACGAGCAGTACTTC